Listed here are 19 T cell receptor beta chains from one sample, sequenced in a study of T cell responses to AZD1222 COVID-19 vaccine. Repertoires were generated with immunoSEQ multiplex PCR, while TCRdb's copy carries only in-frame clones and drops some. The data show about 170,000 clones, about nine tenths seen once. The material sequenced was peripheral blood, taken 28 days after the second dose of the MenACWY control vaccine. The receptors here all came from an adult who received the MenACWY meningococcal vaccine as a control.

This sequence joins TRBV9 and TRBJ2-7, with 9 bases identical to TRBD2. Looked up from germline, CDR1 is SGDLS and CDR2 is YYNGEE. V dropped 0 bases and J dropped 3; count of bases not matched to a gene: 1. This CDR3 is 14 amino acids long. CDR3 loop: CASSVGGRGYEQYF. The CDR3 DNA sequence: TGTGCCAGCAGCGTAGGCGGGAGGGGCTACGAGCAGTACTTC.

The chain couples TRBV6-2 or TRBV6-3 to TRBJ1-1, with 8 bases aligning to TRBD1. Germline lookup yields CDR1 MNHEY and CDR2 SVGEGT. Unmatched junction bases numbered 9, after V lost 4 bases and J lost 5 bases. The CDR3 length is 15 residues. The CDR3 coding sequence is TGTGCCAGCAGTTCGGGACAGGTCAAAGGGACTGAAGCTTTCTTT. This translates into CASSSGQVKGTEAFF.

The V and J genes are TRBV12-3 or TRBV12-4 and TRBJ2-7; no firm D call. The CDR3 sequence is 13 residues long. V lost 5 bases and J lost 4, with 12 bases in between. Written as DNA, the CDR3 is TGTGCCAGCAGTGCAGACGGACCATACGAGCAGTACTTC. Residues: CASSADGPYEQYF.

This chain uses TRBV9 with TRBJ2-1; unclear D gene. This CDR3 is 11 amino acids long. With 0 bases removed from V and 8 bases from J, the gap between germline ends came to 3 bases. Per germline, CDR1 SGDLS and CDR2 YYNGEE. The CDR3 DNA follows: TGTGCCAGCAGCGTAGATGATGAGCAGTTCTTC. This translates into CASSVDDEQFF.

A few counts support this clone. The chain is built from TRBV7-9 and TRBJ1-5; D is uncertain. Trimming removed 5 bases from V and 6 bases from J, with 11 bases in between. This CDR3 spans 13 amino acids. Germline CDR1 and CDR2: SEHNR and FQNEAQ (reference sequence). Here the CDR3 DNA reads TGTGCCAGCAGCCTATTGTTCGGTCAGCCCCAGCATTTT. Amino acids: CASSLLFGQPQHF.

V and J are TRBV6-6 and TRBJ2-1, with a possible D match to TRBD2 (6 bases). The germline V gene encodes CDR1 MNHNY and CDR2 SVGAGI (reference sequence). This CDR3 has 11 amino acids. Trimming took off 7 bases at V and 9 bases at J, with 10 bases between the two ends. The CDR3 sequence is CASTAGSEQFF. The CDR3 coding sequence is TGTGCCAGCACAGCGGGTAGTGAGCAGTTCTTC.

The genes are TRBV14 and TRBJ1-1; D is unclear. The CDR3 extends over 12 amino acids. Trimming shortened V by 2 bases and J by 3 bases, and 4 bases separated the two germline ends. Germline V gene sequence: CDR1 SGHDN, CDR2 FVKESK. CDR3 amino acids: CASSQTYTEAFF. CDR3 in DNA: TGTGCCAGCAGCCAAACTTACACTGAAGCTTTCTTT.

The V gene is TRBV5-1, the J gene TRBJ2-7, with a tentative D call TRBD1 (5 bases). The CDR3 length is 12 residues. Germline loops: CDR1 SGHRS, CDR2 YFSETQ. V dropped 4 bases and J dropped 6 bases, with 11 bases sitting between them. The CDR3 DNA reads as TGCGCCAGCAGCGTCGTTAGGGGCGAGCAGTACTTC. It is translated as CASSVVRGEQYF.

The chain carries TRBV19 and TRBJ2-5, with D possibly called TRBD1 or TRBD2 (5 bases each). Deletions cut 5 bases from V and 2 bases from J, with 12 bases between. The CDR3 spans 14 residues. Germline V lookup: CDR1 LNHDA, CDR2 SQIVND (reference sequence). The CDR3 loop reads CASSPSWGQETQYF. For the CDR3, the DNA is TGTGCCAGTAGTCCTTCCTGGGGGCAAGAGACCCAGTACTTC.

This clone was observed once. The gene calls are TRBV28 and TRBJ1-3, with TRBD1 identical over 7 bases. This CDR3 is built from 15 residues. Germline V gives CDR1 MDHEN, CDR2 SYDVKM. Germline trimming cut 8 bases from V and 0 bases from J; bases unmatched to any gene: 7. CDR3 in amino acids: CASGTGVGSGNTIYF. The CDR3 coding sequence is TGTGCCAGCGGAACAGGGGTGGGCTCTGGAAACACCATATATTTT.

V is TRBV6-5 and J is TRBJ1-3, with D perhaps matching TRBD1 (5 bases). Trimming stripped 0 bases from V and 4 bases from J, with 13 bases between. The germline V gene has CDR1 MNHEY and CDR2 SVGAGI. The CDR3 loop spans 16 amino acids. The CDR3 DNA follows: TGTGCCAGCAGTTACTCGCGGGGGATGGCAGGAAACACCATATATTTT. Translated, it gives CASSYSRGMAGNTIYF.

V gene TRBV5-6 combines with J gene TRBJ2-7, with TRBD1 identical over 8 bases. CDR1 is SGHDT and CDR2 is YYEEEE in the germline V gene. The CDR3 runs to 16 residues. Germline trimming cut 5 bases from V and 5 bases from J; bases unmatched to any gene: 15. CDR3 nucleotide sequence: TGTGCCAGCAGTCTACCGGACAGGGATCTATTGCACGAGCAGTACTTC. Its translation is CASSLPDRDLLHEQYF.

This clone was picked up a small number of times. The chain has TRBV3-1 (or the pseudogene TRBV3-2) and TRBJ2-2; tentative D call: TRBD2 (6 bases). The V end lost 4 bases, the J end lost 1 base, and 16 bases lay between the germline ends. The germline V gene encodes CDR1 LGHDT and CDR2 YNNKEL (reference sequence). This CDR3 region has 17 residues. CDR3 loop: CASSPSQERVNTGELFF. CDR3 coding DNA: TGTGCCAGCAGCCCTTCCCAGGAGCGGGTGAACACCGGGGAGCTGTTTTTT.

This chain connects TRBV6-5 to TRBJ1-5; 8 bases are shared with TRBD1. CDR1 MNHEY and CDR2 SVGAGI come from the germline V gene. This CDR3 spans 14 amino acids. V shed 4 bases, J shed 8 bases, and the junction held 7 bases outside the gene matches. The CDR3 nucleotides read TGTGCCAGCAGTTCACAACAGGGGGTTGAGCCCCAGCATTTT. This sequence encodes CASSSQQGVEPQHF.

This clone came up once. The chain carries TRBV2 and TRBJ1-6; maybe TRBD1 (5 bases). This CDR3 contains 12 residues. CDR1 is SNHLY, CDR2 FYNNEI, per germline. V lost 7 bases, J lost 9 bases, and 10 bases lay in between. The CDR3 reads CASKQGGSPLHF. CDR3 bases: TGTGCCAGCAAGCAGGGCGGTTCACCCCTCCACTTT.

This clone appeared a few times. This chain joins TRBV28 and TRBJ1-2, with TRBD1 as a possible D gene (5 bases). Trimming left V 3 bases short and J 8 bases short, with 16 bases between. This CDR3 spans 14 amino acids. Germline CDR1 is MDHEN and CDR2 is SYDVKM. CDR3 DNA: TGTGCCAGCAGTTTGAGGGGCCGGGCCGAAGGCTACACCTTC. Encoded protein: CASSLRGRAEGYTF.

This chain uses TRBV4-3 with TRBJ2-2, with D tentatively TRBD1 (5 bases). V lost 1 base and J 6 bases, leaving 6 bases between the germline ends. CDR1 is LGHNA, CDR2 YSLEER, per germline. This CDR3 is 13 amino acids long. CDR3 coding DNA: TGCGCCAGCAGCCAAGGGGGCTCCGGGGAGCTGTTTTTT. Translating gives CASSQGGSGELFF.

The chain couples TRBV23-1 to TRBJ1-5, with D unclear. TRBV23-1 is classed as an ORF, of uncertain function. This CDR3 comprises 11 residues. V lost 4 bases and J 9 bases, leaving 7 bases between the germline ends. CDR3 residues: CASSPAGPQHF. The CDR3 nucleotides read TGCGCCAGCAGTCCCGCGGGGCCCCAGCATTTT.

The chain links TRBV9 to TRBJ1-2, with D perhaps TRBD1 (5 bases). Trimming cost V 0 bases and J 2 bases, with 11 bases left between them. Germline V gives CDR1 SGDLS, CDR2 YYNGEE. This CDR3 is built from 15 residues. This chain's CDR3 is CASSVGVGGNYGYTF. Here the CDR3 DNA reads TGTGCCAGCAGCGTAGGGGTGGGGGGAAACTATGGCTACACCTTC.